This section outlines one T cell receptor beta chain sequence together with its context. What this receptor recognizes is not known. The sample holds no much larger clone one base away, and base qualities are not on file. TCRbeta CDR3 regions were amplified from genomic DNA by means of the immunoSEQ Assay, a bias-controlled multiplex PCR. On the study's bioinformatics: Within the assay, amplification of reference gene primers was used to estimate how many nucleated cells each sample contained. To quantify the absolute abundance of each unique TCRbeta CDR3 rearrangement, sequence reads were collapsed and filtered. For each sample, productive Simpson clonality was calculated by taking the square root of Simpson's diversity index across productive rearrangements. Imported from immuneACCESS, the table was reduced by TCRdb to in-frame sequences with V and J called. These copies leave out some clones; in studies compared against another copy, an unresolved V gene accounts for under half, and the cause of the remainder is not known. V, J and clone size are those of that table, while D and trimming were read from the DNA. The sample records some 100,000 clones, roughly 88% of which are singletons. Together, the top ten hold 7% to 8.5% of the sample.

These data originate in a study of blood T cell repertoires in COVID-19 (dated by TCRdb to the early 2020s). About the full investigation: The collaborator samples originated in the United States, Italy and Spain and spanned the acute and convalescent phases of COVID-19. The sample metadata nearly always contained a de-identified subject ID, COVID-19 status, age in years and sex. Where available, HLA class I and class II types were taken from metadata supplied by the sample provider and were not determined by assay-based typing. The material from the prospective study consisted of cDNA or gDNA derived from T cells, B-cell-depleted T cells, or PBMCs. The repertoires were released in a freely available public database intended as a resource for research on the immune response to SARS-CoV-2. The samples were drawn from two sources: the first 160 participants of the ongoing ImmuneRACE study, and some 1,300 subjects contributed by 6 global collaborators. The dataset comprised deeply sampled blood TCRbeta repertoires from subjects exposed to, actively infected with, or recovered from COVID-19. Paper-wide results and their limitations: The quantity of clinical and demographic metadata differed by source and by participant and was supplied without curation.

Collaborating institutions collected whole blood in K2EDTA tubes following their own protocols. For TCRbeta analysis, collaborators shipped samples in one of three forms: frozen whole blood, isolated PBMCs, or DNA extracted from either of those sample types. CDR1 and CDR2, looked up from the germline V gene (reference sequence), are LNHNV and YYDKDF. Measured from the cysteine to the phenylalanine, the CDR3 is 14 residues long. Only the CDR3 DNA is retained, 42 bases long and in frame from the first base. V gives up 3 bases and J gives up 8 bases, and the segment between their germline ends measures 13 bases.

Sequenced sample: peripheral blood. This sequence originates from a woman aged 70-85 years with acute or convalescent COVID-19. This sequence uses TRBV15 and TRBJ1-4; the D gene is perhaps TRBD1, on 5 matching bases. Here is the DNA: TGTGCCACCAGCAGGGGAGGGGTAGGGGAAAAACTGTTTTTT. Its translation is CATSRGGVGEKLFF.